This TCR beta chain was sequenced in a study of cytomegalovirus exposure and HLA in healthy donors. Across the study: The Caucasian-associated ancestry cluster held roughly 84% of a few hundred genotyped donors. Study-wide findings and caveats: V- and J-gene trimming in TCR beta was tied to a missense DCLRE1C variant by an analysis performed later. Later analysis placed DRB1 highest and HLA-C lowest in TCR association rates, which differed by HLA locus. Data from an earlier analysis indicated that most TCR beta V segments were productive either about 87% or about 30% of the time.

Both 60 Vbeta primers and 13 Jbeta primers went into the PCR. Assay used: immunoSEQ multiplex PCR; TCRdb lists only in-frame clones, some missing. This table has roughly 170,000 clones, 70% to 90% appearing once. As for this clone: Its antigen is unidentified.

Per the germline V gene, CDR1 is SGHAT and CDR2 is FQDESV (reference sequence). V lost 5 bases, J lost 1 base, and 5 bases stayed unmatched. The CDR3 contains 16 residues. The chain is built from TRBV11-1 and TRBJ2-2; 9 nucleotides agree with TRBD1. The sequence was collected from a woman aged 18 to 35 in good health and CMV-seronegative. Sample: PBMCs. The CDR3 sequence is CASSPRDRENTGELFF. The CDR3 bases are TGTGCCAGCAGCCCTCGGGACAGGGAGAACACCGGGGAGCTGTTTTTT.